This T cell receptor beta chain is from a study of tumor and adjacent non-tumor tissue in lung cancer. A remark on this clonotype: Mismatch with germline at one junction end may stem from a read error.

This sample's RNA came from whole unsorted tissue. More than 3 cm separated this lung sample from the edge of the tumor. This CDR3 contains 11 residues. Germline lookup yields CDR1 SQVTM and CDR2 ANQGSEA. TCRbeta libraries were built with three rounds of nested PCR, modified from ARM-PCR. From the multiplex PCR reads, TCRdb called clonotypes with MiXCR, one entry per CDR3 protein. The sample holds approximately 120,000 distinct CDR3 sequences, 62% seen once. Material for sequencing was distant non-tumor lung tissue. This chain uses TRBV29-1 with TRBJ2-3; a weak D match, TRBD2 (6 bases). This clonotype originated in a man aged 60 to 69 with non-small cell lung cancer. CDR3 in DNA: TGCAGCGTGGAGGGCACAGATACACAGTATTTC. This gives the protein CSVEGTDTQYF.